Listed below are T cell receptor beta chains from one sample, sequenced in a study of CD8 T cells in Susac syndrome. TCRdb recomputed calls from the immunoSEQ multiplex PCR reads with MiXCR, one row per CDR3 protein. The table lists 130,000 or so distinct CDR3 sequences, 94% of them singletons. Specimen: CD4+ T cells from PBMCs. The receptors shown here come from a human donor in good health. CDR3s include the opening cysteine and the closing phenylalanine or tryptophan. D genes are given only for firm matches. Size values are once, few and many counts, or a class for expanded clones, and some rows have none.

CDR3	DNA	size	J	D	V
CASRKTSANNEQFF	TGTGCCAGCAGAAAAACTAGCGCCAACAATGAGCAGTTCTTC	-	TRBJ2-1	TRBD2	TRBV2
CASSLLAIGYTF	TGTGCCAGCAGTTTATTGGCTATTGGCTACACCTTC	-	TRBJ1-2	-	TRBV12-3/TRBV12-4
CSARDETQYF	TGCAGTGCTAGAGATGAGACCCAGTACTTC	-	TRBJ2-5	-	TRBV20-1
CASSGQGDSSGNTIYF	TGTGCCAGCAGTGGGCAGGGAGATTCCTCTGGAAACACCATATATTTT	-	TRBJ1-3	-	TRBV25-1
CASSVAGSSSYEQYF	TGTGCCAGCAGCGTAGCGGGATCCAGCTCCTACGAGCAGTACTTC	-	TRBJ2-7	-	TRBV9
CAWSVGNLYNEQFF	TGTGCCTGGAGTGTGGGGAACTTGTACAATGAGCAGTTCTTC	-	TRBJ2-1	-	TRBV30
CASSHDTYEQYF	TGTGCCAGCAGCCATGACACCTACGAGCAGTACTTC	-	TRBJ2-7	-	TRBV3-1
CASSLAGDNEQYF	TGTGCCAGCAGCTTAGCCGGGGATAACGAGCAGTACTTC	-	TRBJ2-7	-	TRBV7-9
CATSDLRGLAGKTDTQYF	TGTGCCACCAGTGATCTCAGGGGACTAGCGGGAAAGACAGATACGCAGTATTTT	-	TRBJ2-3	TRBD2	TRBV24-1
CASSKQGNYGYTF	TGTGCCAGCAGCAAACAGGGGAACTATGGCTACACCTTC	-	TRBJ1-2	TRBD1	TRBV3-1
CASSYSPVNQPQHF	TGTGCCAGCAGTTACTCCCCCGTTAATCAGCCCCAGCATTTT	-	TRBJ1-5	-	TRBV6-5
CASSLSPGLAGVWDNEQFF	TGTGCCAGCAGTTTATCTCCGGGACTAGCGGGAGTTTGGGACAATGAGCAGTTCTTC	-	TRBJ2-1	TRBD2	TRBV27
CSVPVLLVDEQFF	TGCAGCGTTCCTGTCCTCTTGGTAGATGAGCAGTTCTTC	-	TRBJ2-1	-	TRBV29-1
CATGTGLDSPLHF	TGTGCCACTGGGACAGGGTTGGACTCACCCCTCCACTTT	-	TRBJ1-6	TRBD1	TRBV18
CASMVTETNNYGYTF	TGTGCCAGCATGGTGACAGAGACAAATAACTATGGCTACACCTTC	-	TRBJ1-2	-	TRBV2
CASTFQGSTEAFF	TGTGCCAGCACCTTTCAGGGGTCCACTGAAGCTTTCTTT	-	TRBJ1-1	-	TRBV7-9
CAWKGNAGNTIYF	TGTGCCTGGAAAGGGAACGCTGGAAACACCATATATTTT	-	TRBJ1-3	-	TRBV30
CSAALRGSDTQYF	TGCAGTGCGGCCCTAAGGGGTTCAGATACGCAGTATTTT	-	TRBJ2-3	-	TRBV20-1
CASSKDGGVAGELFF	TGTGCCAGCAGTAAAGACGGGGGAGTGGCCGGGGAGCTGTTTTTT	-	TRBJ2-2	-	TRBV2
CSVAGTSTDTQYF	TGCAGCGTTGCCGGGACTAGCACAGATACGCAGTATTTT	-	TRBJ2-3	-	TRBV29-1
CASRTRGTEGYNEQFF	TGTGCCAGCAGGACAAGGGGGACAGAAGGTTACAATGAGCAGTTCTTC	-	TRBJ2-1	TRBD1	TRBV27
CASSINSATEAFF	TGTGCCAGCAGCATCAATTCGGCCACTGAAGCTTTCTTT	-	TRBJ1-1	-	TRBV14
CAWGEGTEAFF	TGTGCCTGGGGCGAAGGCACTGAAGCTTTCTTT	once	TRBJ1-1	-	TRBV30
CASSRQAGDEAFF	TGTGCCAGCAGTCGACAGGCCGGGGATGAAGCTTTCTTT	-	TRBJ1-1	-	TRBV25-1
CASSPWDRGRELFF	TGTGCCAGCAGCCCGTGGGACAGGGGACGGGAGCTGTTTTTT	-	TRBJ2-2	TRBD1	TRBV9
CASSSRVREQYF	TGTGCCAGCAGCTCTAGGGTTCGCGAGCAGTACTTC	-	TRBJ2-7	-	TRBV3-1
CASSIDRGRSGANVLTF	TGTGCCAGTAGTATCGACAGGGGCAGATCTGGGGCCAACGTCCTGACTTTC	-	TRBJ2-6	TRBD1	TRBV19
CASSLEQKGNQPQHF	TGTGCCAGCAGTTTAGAACAAAAGGGCAATCAGCCCCAGCATTTT	-	TRBJ1-5	-	TRBV12-3/TRBV12-4
CATSGSGAGRETQYF	TGTGCCACCAGTGGTAGCGGGGCCGGGAGAGAGACCCAGTACTTC	-	TRBJ2-5	TRBD2	TRBV24-1
CASTAPGLGTEAFF	TGTGCCAGCACCGCCCCAGGATTAGGTACTGAAGCTTTCTTT	-	TRBJ1-1	-	TRBV6-2/TRBV6-3
CASSLGQGEDEQYF	TGTGCCAGCTCACTCGGTCAGGGGGAGGACGAGCAGTACTTC	-	TRBJ2-7	-	TRBV18
CASSPEAFSGANVLTF	TGTGCCAGCTCACCCGAAGCCTTTTCTGGGGCCAACGTCCTGACTTTC	-	TRBJ2-6	-	TRBV18
CAISVTGQAQETQYF	TGTGCCATCAGTGTTACAGGACAGGCACAAGAGACCCAGTACTTC	-	TRBJ2-5	TRBD1	TRBV10-3
CASSWEGGTNEKLFF	TGTGCCAGCAGCTGGGAAGGGGGCACTAATGAAAAACTGTTTTTT	-	TRBJ1-4	TRBD1	TRBV5-5
CASSPAGGEAFF	TGTGCCAGCTCACCAGCTGGGGGGGAAGCTTTCTTT	-	TRBJ1-1	-	TRBV18
CASSLRDRRDTEAFF	TGCGCCAGCAGCTTACGGGACAGAAGAGACACTGAAGCTTTCTTT	-	TRBJ1-1	TRBD1	TRBV5-1
CSVDWGGTDTQYF	TGCAGCGTAGACTGGGGGGGCACAGATACGCAGTATTTT	-	TRBJ2-3	-	TRBV29-1
CASSQDLPGYNEQFF	TGTGCCAGCAGCCAAGATTTGCCGGGATACAATGAGCAGTTCTTC	few	TRBJ2-1	-	TRBV14
CASSISTGQGELFF	TGTGCCAGCTCAATCTCGACCGGGCAAGGGGAGCTGTTTTTT	-	TRBJ2-2	-	TRBV18
CARPLGGRNIQYF	TGTGCCAGACCCCTTGGCGGTAGAAACATTCAGTACTTC	-	TRBJ2-4	-	TRBV7-3
CASRTGGTDTQYF	TGTGCCAGCAGGACAGGGGGCACAGATACGCAGTATTTT	-	TRBJ2-3	TRBD1	TRBV28
CSVEDFGDRAQFF	TGCAGCGTTGAAGATTTCGGGGACAGGGCGCAGTTCTTC	-	TRBJ2-1	TRBD1	TRBV29-1
CAWSKRLAYEQYF	TGTGCCTGGAGTAAGAGACTAGCCTACGAGCAGTACTTC	-	TRBJ2-7	-	TRBV30
CSSLEIAVQETQYF	TGCAGTTCCTTGGAGATAGCGGTACAAGAGACCCAGTACTTC	once	TRBJ2-5	-	TRBV20-1
CASSLGAYSGANVLTF	TGTGCCAGCAGCTTAGGGGCCTACTCTGGGGCCAACGTCCTGACTTTC	-	TRBJ2-6	-	TRBV7-2
CATSDFGQDGYTF	TGTGCCACCAGTGACTTCGGACAGGATGGCTACACCTTC	-	TRBJ1-2	TRBD1	TRBV24-1
CTSSLSTGTHQNIQYF	TGTACCAGCAGTTTATCGACAGGTACTCACCAAAACATTCAGTACTTC	-	TRBJ2-4	-	TRBV27
CASSFSLRETQYF	TGTGCCAGCAGTTTTTCGCTCCGGGAGACCCAGTACTTC	-	TRBJ2-5	-	TRBV2
CASSLNTEGQPQHF	TGTGCCAGCAGCCTGAACACGGAGGGTCAGCCCCAGCATTTT	-	TRBJ1-5	-	TRBV12-3/TRBV12-4
CASSVGQRTYEQYF	TGTGCCAGCAGTGTAGGACAGAGAACCTACGAGCAGTACTTC	-	TRBJ2-7	-	TRBV12-3/TRBV12-4
CASSNPPGPAGNTIYF	TGTGCCAGCAGCAACCCCCCAGGGCCGGCGGGAAACACCATATATTTT	-	TRBJ1-3	-	TRBV5-4
CSARGTSGSTDTQYF	TGCAGTGCTAGGGGGACTAGCGGTAGCACAGATACGCAGTATTTT	-	TRBJ2-3	TRBD2	TRBV20-1
CATRGVRQPQHF	TGTGCCACCAGGGGAGTGAGGCAGCCCCAGCATTTT	-	TRBJ1-5	-	TRBV28
CATVSQSSTDTQYF	TGTGCCACCGTCTCACAGTCTAGCACAGATACGCAGTATTTT	once	TRBJ2-3	-	TRBV7-3
CASSSWTSGDTQYF	TGTGCCAGCAGCTCCTGGACTAGCGGAGATACGCAGTATTTT	-	TRBJ2-3	TRBD2	TRBV7-9